The sequence of this TCR beta chain was determined in a study of blood T cell repertoires in COVID-19. As for the study in general: Sample material is recorded as cDNA or gDNA derived from T cells, B-cell-depleted T cells, or PBMCs.

From germline, CDR1 is SEHNR and CDR2 FQNEAQ (reference sequence). With 5 bases removed from V and 4 bases from J, the gap between germline ends came to 17 bases. This CDR3 is 15 amino acids long. How the authors handled the data: By means of reference gene primer amplification, nucleated cell counts were estimated. Sequencing was performed with immunoSEQ multiplex PCR; in TCRdb, only in-frame clones are kept and a portion is missing. V and J calls and clone size are given by that table; D and trimming were obtained from the DNA. The repertoire holds more than 50,000 clones, with 60% to 75% as singletons. This clone was seen only a few times.

The source is a woman older than 75 with acute or convalescent COVID-19. The rearrangement joins TRBV7-9 to TRBJ1-1; D remains ambiguous. The sample consisted of peripheral blood. The CDR3 DNA reads TGTGCCAGCAGCCCGAAACGGGGTGTCGGCACTGAAGCTTTCTTT. It translates to CASSPKRGVGTEAFF.